A selection of T cell receptor beta chains follows, all from one sample in a study of blood T cell repertoires in COVID-19. The table came from immunoSEQ multiplex PCR; TCRdb's copy has only in-frame clones and leaves some out. The data hold about 240,000 clones, with 82% observed a single time. The sample consisted of peripheral blood. These receptors originate from a woman between 55 and 75 years old with active or convalescent COVID-19. CDR3s leave out the opening cysteine and the closing phenylalanine or tryptophan. A D gene is named only where the DNA matches it firmly. The size field is filled for only some rows; it gives once, few, many or a size class.

clone size: -; V gene: TRBV19; D gene: -; CDR3 protein: ASSNSQPPGKNIQY
clone size: -; V gene: TRBV6-5; D gene: -; CDR3 protein: ASRDSLTYEQY
clone size: -; V gene: TRBV30; D gene: TRBD1; CDR3 protein: AWGPWGQTF
clone size: once; V gene: TRBV6-6; D gene: TRBD1; CDR3 protein: ASTGGQLNTEAF
clone size: -; V gene: TRBV5-1; D gene: -; CDR3 protein: ASSLISGNEKLF
clone size: once; V gene: TRBV7-8; D gene: -; CDR3 protein: ASSHTRGGYT
clone size: once; V gene: TRBV18; D gene: TRBD2; CDR3 protein: ASSPSLTSGGANEQF
clone size: -; V gene: TRBV12-3/TRBV12-4; D gene: -; CDR3 protein: ASSSSLGAQY
clone size: -; V gene: TRBV7-8; D gene: -; CDR3 protein: ASSLASRRGAF
clone size: -; V gene: TRBV2; D gene: TRBD1; CDR3 protein: ASSTQDRGGKWGEGIQY
clone size: -; V gene: TRBV6-5; D gene: TRBD1; CDR3 protein: ASSPQQGGGNTIY
clone size: -; V gene: TRBV19; D gene: -; CDR3 protein: ASSTTSRLPQH
clone size: few; V gene: TRBV19; D gene: -; CDR3 protein: ASSMGGRQPQH
clone size: -; V gene: TRBV7-8; D gene: -; CDR3 protein: ASAFLAADTQY
clone size: -; V gene: TRBV7-2; D gene: TRBD1; CDR3 protein: ASSEGAGWSEQY
clone size: -; V gene: TRBV5-1; D gene: TRBD1; CDR3 protein: ASSFRGQGGSDTQY
clone size: -; V gene: TRBV19; D gene: TRBD1; CDR3 protein: ASRDREGTEAF
clone size: -; V gene: TRBV10-2; D gene: -; CDR3 protein: ASRDTGRVEKLF